This T cell receptor beta chain was sequenced in a study of shared clonotypes between healthy human individuals. Study context: The cohort had two women and a few men, ages 18 to 49.

Clones were sequenced by immunoSEQ multiplex PCR, and TCRdb holds only the in-frame ones, with some missing. The sample contains around 2.3 million clones, more than 90% of which appear only once. Study-level results: Richness estimates generally favored naive over memory subsets. Only blood was sampled, and tissue TCR repertoires likely differ from blood ones. Clonotype sharing among donors was expected to depend on sequencing depth.

A word on this clone: Its specificity is unknown.

Looked up from germline, CDR1 is SGHTA and CDR2 is FQGNSA. V was cut by 4 bases and J by 5 bases, with 10 bases left in between. This CDR3 has 13 amino acids. The sequenced sample was naive CD4+ T cells sorted from blood. Indicated subset: CD45RA+ positively selected. The receptor's source is a young man in good health. This chain uses TRBV7-2 with TRBJ2-3; D remains unclear. The CDR3 coding sequence is TGTGCCAGCAGCTCGCTTGACGGAGATACGCAGTATTTT. Protein sequence: CASSSLDGDTQYF. The full variable domain, in which reference TRBV7-2 and TRBJ2-3 provide the parts outside the CDR3, is GAGVSQSPSNKVTEKGKDVELRCDPISGHTALYWYRQSLGQGLEFLIYFQGNSAPDKSGLPSDRFSAERTGGSVSTLTIQRTQQEDSAVYLCASSSLDGDTQYFGPGTRLTVL.